This T cell receptor beta chain was sequenced in a study of Ad26.COV2.S vaccination and SARS-CoV-2 variants. This CDR3 is 15 amino acids long. From germline, CDR1 is MNHEY and CDR2 SVGEGT. Unmatched junction bases numbered 7, after V lost 3 bases and J lost 9 bases. Produced via immunoSEQ multiplex PCR; TCRdb's table is partial and in-frame only. The profile shows approximately 280,000 clones, approximately 87% of them singletons. Treatment specified: 15 to 20 received Ad26.COV2.S at low or high dose, single or two shots; five or six received placebo; per-sample allocation not given. Sample collection was performed on day 63 after the first vaccine or placebo injection. The shot given was an Ad26 vector that makes Wuhan-strain SARS-CoV-2 spike.

Sequences were derived from peripheral blood, sampled in a trial of Ad26.COV2.S vaccine versus placebo. The rearrangement uses TRBV6-2 or TRBV6-3 and TRBJ1-6, with TRBD1 matching 8 bases. This sequence was found in a person between 18 and 65 years old who received the Ad26.COV2.S COVID-19 vaccine or a placebo. This chain's CDR3 is CASSYRDRGGSPLHF. The CDR3 coding sequence is TGTGCCAGCAGTTATCGCGACAGGGGAGGTTCACCCCTCCACTTT.